The 6 T cell receptor beta chains given below trace back to one sample, sequenced in a study of shared clonotypes between healthy human individuals. The data were produced by immunoSEQ multiplex PCR, yet TCRdb's version contains in-frame clones alone and is incomplete. The table has under 1,100,000 clones, approximately 68% seen once. Input material: memory CD4+ T cells sorted from blood. Subset denoted: CD45RA-negative fraction. The receptors were gathered from a man between 18 and 35 years old in good health.

The chain links TRBV7-8 to TRBJ2-2; D remains unclear. This CDR3 is built from 16 residues. Germline V gives CDR1 SGHVS, CDR2 FQNEAQ. V dropped 5 bases and J dropped 0 bases, with 13 bases sitting between them. The CDR3 here is CASSPRPFANTGELFF. The CDR3 bases are TGTGCCAGCAGCCCGAGACCATTCGCGAACACCGGGGAGCTGTTTTTT.

The chain links TRBV30 to TRBJ1-2; TRBD1 matches 9 bases. J gave up 2 bases and V 7 bases, and 2 bases lay outside the gene matches. From germline, CDR1 is GTSNPN and CDR2 SVGIG (reference sequence). This CDR3 has 12 residues. The CDR3 DNA reads TGTGCCTCGGGACAGGGAAACTATGGCTACACCTTC. This translates into CASGQGNYGYTF.

The chain uses TRBV7-9 and TRBJ2-7, with D possibly matching TRBD2 (7 bases). Trimming stripped 4 bases from V and 4 bases from J, with 14 bases between. The CDR3 contains 14 residues. Germline V CDR1 and CDR2: SEHNR, FQNEAQ (reference sequence). CDR3 sequence: CASSYGGARYEQYF. DNA of the CDR3: TGTGCCAGCAGCTATGGGGGGGCGCGGTACGAGCAGTACTTC.

The V and J genes are TRBV30 and TRBJ2-7; TRBD2 aligns across 12 bases. This CDR3 has 15 amino acids. The V gene's germline CDR1 is GTSNPN and CDR2 SVGIG (reference sequence). V lost 1 base, J lost 6 bases, and 7 bases stayed unmatched. The DNA of the CDR3 is TGTGCCTGGAGTGCGCGGACTAGCGGGGCTTTCGAGCAGTACTTC. It yields the protein CAWSARTSGAFEQYF.

This clone showed up just a few times. The rearrangement joins TRBV27 to TRBJ1-5; D remains ambiguous. The CDR3 is 13 amino acids. V lost 2 bases and J 3 bases, leaving 5 bases between the germline ends. Germline V gene data show CDR1 as MNHEY and CDR2 as SMNVEV (reference sequence). CDR3 nucleotide sequence: TGTGCCAGCAGTTTACAGTTCAATCAGCCCCAGCATTTT. Its protein product is CASSLQFNQPQHF.

The V and J genes are TRBV18 and TRBJ1-2, with 8 bases that match TRBD1. Per germline, CDR1 KGHSH and CDR2 LQKENI. Trimming at V came to 8 bases and at J to 7 bases, leaving 9 bases not matched to a gene. The CDR3 spans 13 residues. Here the CDR3 reads CASTVDRDSGYTF. Here the CDR3 DNA reads TGTGCCAGCACTGTGGACAGGGACAGTGGCTACACCTTC.